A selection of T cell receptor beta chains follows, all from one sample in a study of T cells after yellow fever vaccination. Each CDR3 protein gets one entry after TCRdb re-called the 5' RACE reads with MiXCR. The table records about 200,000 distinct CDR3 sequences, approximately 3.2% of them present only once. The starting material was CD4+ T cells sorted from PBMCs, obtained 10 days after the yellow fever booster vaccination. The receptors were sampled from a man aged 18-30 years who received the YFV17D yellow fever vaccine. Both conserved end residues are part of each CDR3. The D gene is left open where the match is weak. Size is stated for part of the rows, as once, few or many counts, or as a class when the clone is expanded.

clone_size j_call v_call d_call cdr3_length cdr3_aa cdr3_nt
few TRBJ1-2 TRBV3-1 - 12 CASRPDTGGYTF TGTGCCAGCAGACCGGACACTGGTGGCTACACCTTC
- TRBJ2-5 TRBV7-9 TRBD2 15 CASSSRLARRETLYF TGTGCCAGCAGTTCACGACTAGCCCGGAGGGAGACCCTGTACTTC
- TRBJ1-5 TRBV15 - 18 CATSKRIGGAGDNQPQHF TGTGCCACCAGCAAACGTATTGGGGGGGCAGGGGACAATCAGCCCCAGCATTTT
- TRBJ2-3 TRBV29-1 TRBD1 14 CSVGDRGPTDTQYF TGCAGCGTTGGGGACAGGGGGCCCACAGATACGCAGTATTTT
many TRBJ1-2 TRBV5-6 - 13 CASSLDSPYGYTF TGTGCCAGCAGCCTCGACAGCCCCTATGGCTACACCTTC
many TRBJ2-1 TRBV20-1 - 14 CSARPRDGYNEQFF TGCAGTGCTAGACCACGGGACGGATACAATGAGCAGTTCTTC
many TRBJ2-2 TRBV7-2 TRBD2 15 CASSVSGGNTGELFF TGTGCCAGCAGCGTAAGCGGGGGGAACACCGGGGAGCTGTTTTTT
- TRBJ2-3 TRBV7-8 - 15 CASSFIQASTDTQYF TGTGCCAGCAGCTTCATCCAAGCTAGCACAGATACGCAGTATTTT
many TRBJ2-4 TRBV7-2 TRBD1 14 CASRGTGGGNIQYF TGTGCCAGCAGGGGGACAGGGGGAGGAAACATTCAGTACTTC
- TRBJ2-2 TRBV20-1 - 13 CSARDQFFGELFF TGCAGTGCTAGAGATCAATTTTTTGGGGAGCTGTTTTTT
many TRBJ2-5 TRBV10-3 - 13 CAIGQTDEETQYF TGTGCCATCGGCCAGACAGATGAGGAGACCCAGTACTTC
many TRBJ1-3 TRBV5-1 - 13 CASTAGDGNTIYF TGCGCCAGCACTGCAGGGGATGGAAACACCATATATTTT
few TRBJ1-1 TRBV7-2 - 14 CASSPRVLSPEAFF TGTGCCAGCAGCCCCCGAGTCTTAAGCCCTGAAGCTTTCTTT
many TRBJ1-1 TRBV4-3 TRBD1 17 CASSQEIGQTGSTEAFF TGCGCCAGCAGCCAAGAGATAGGCCAGACAGGGAGTACTGAAGCTTTCTTT
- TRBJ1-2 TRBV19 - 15 CASSISGGSDYGYTF TGTGCCAGTAGTATTTCGGGGGGCTCGGACTATGGCTACACCTTC
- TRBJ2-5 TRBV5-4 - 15 CASRSRDTEQETQYF TGTGCCAGCAGGTCCAGAGACACCGAACAAGAGACCCAGTACTTC
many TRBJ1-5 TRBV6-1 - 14 CASSEENSNQPQHF TGTGCCAGCAGTGAGGAAAATAGCAATCAGCCCCAGCATTTT
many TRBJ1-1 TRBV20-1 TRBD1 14 CSAREGQPYTEAFF TGCAGTGCTAGAGAGGGACAGCCCTACACTGAAGCTTTCTTT
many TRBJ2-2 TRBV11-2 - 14 CASSPRLNTGELFF TGTGCCAGCAGCCCGCGACTAAACACCGGGGAGCTGTTTTTT
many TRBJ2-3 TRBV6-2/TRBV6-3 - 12 CASSLPSDTQYF TGTGCCAGCAGCTTGCCTTCAGATACGCAGTATTTT
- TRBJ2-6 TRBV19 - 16 CASSGGSKSGANVLTF TGTGCCAGTAGCGGGGGCTCCAAATCTGGGGCCAACGTCCTGACTTTC
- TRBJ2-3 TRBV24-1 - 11 CATSEVDTQYF TGTGCCACCAGTGAAGTAGATACGCAGTATTTT
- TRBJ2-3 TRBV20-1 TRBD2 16 CSASRASGGGTDTQYF TGCAGTGCTAGCCGGGCTAGCGGGGGCGGCACAGATACGCAGTATTTT
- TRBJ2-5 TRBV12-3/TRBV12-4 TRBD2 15 CASSLLAALQETQYF TGTGCCAGCAGTTTGCTAGCGGCACTCCAAGAGACCCAGTACTTC
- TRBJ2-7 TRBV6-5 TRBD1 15 CASSYLVTGGYEQYF TGTGCCAGCAGTTACTTGGTGACAGGGGGTTACGAGCAGTACTTC
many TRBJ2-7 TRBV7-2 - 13 CASSLGRGSEQYF TGTGCCAGCAGCTTAGGACGCGGATCCGAGCAGTACTTC
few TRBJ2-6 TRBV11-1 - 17 CASSGSGGLPGANILTF TGTGCCAGCAGCGGTAGTGGCGGGTTGCCTGGGGCCAACATCCTGACTTTC
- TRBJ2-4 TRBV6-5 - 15 CASSYGRVGKNIQYF TGTGCCAGCAGTTACGGAAGGGTTGGCAAAAACATTCAGTACTTC
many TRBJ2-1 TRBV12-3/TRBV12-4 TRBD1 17 CASSPVLVGRGNNEQFF TGTGCCAGCAGCCCGGTGTTGGTCGGCAGGGGGAACAATGAGCAGTTCTTC
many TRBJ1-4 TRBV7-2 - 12 CASSQPNEKLFF TGTGCCAGCAGCCAACCCAATGAAAAACTGTTTTTT
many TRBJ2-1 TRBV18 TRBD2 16 CASSPPVRGGYNEQFF TGTGCCAGCTCACCACCGGTCCGGGGGGGCTACAATGAGCAGTTCTTC
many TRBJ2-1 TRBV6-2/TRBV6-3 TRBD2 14 CASRTTSGGARQFF TGTGCCAGCAGGACGACTAGCGGGGGGGCGAGGCAGTTCTTC
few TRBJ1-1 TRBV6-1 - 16 CASSPQGVGLNTEAFF TGTGCCAGCAGTCCCCAGGGTGTCGGGCTGAACACTGAAGCTTTCTTT
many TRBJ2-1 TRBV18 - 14 CASSPSSGYNEQFF TGTGCCAGCTCACCATCCTCAGGGTACAATGAGCAGTTCTTC
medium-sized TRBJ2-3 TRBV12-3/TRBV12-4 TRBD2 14 CASSYGGAGDTQYF TGTGCCAGCAGTTACGGGGGGGCCGGAGATACGCAGTATTTT
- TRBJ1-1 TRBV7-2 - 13 CASSLAARTEAFF TGTGCCAGCAGCTTAGCAGCTAGGACTGAAGCTTTCTTT